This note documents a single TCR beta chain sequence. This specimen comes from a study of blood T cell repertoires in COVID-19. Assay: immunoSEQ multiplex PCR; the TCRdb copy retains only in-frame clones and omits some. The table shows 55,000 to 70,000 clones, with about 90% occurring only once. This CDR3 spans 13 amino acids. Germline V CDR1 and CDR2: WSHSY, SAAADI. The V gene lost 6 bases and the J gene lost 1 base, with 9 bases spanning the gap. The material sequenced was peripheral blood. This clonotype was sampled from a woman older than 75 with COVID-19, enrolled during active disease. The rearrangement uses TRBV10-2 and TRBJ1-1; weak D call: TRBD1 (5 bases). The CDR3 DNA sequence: TGCGCCAGCAGGACAGCCCCGAACACTGAAGCTTTCTTT. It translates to CASRTAPNTEAFF.